This is a list of T cell receptor beta chains from one sample in a study of shared clonotypes between healthy human individuals. Sequencing was performed with immunoSEQ multiplex PCR; in TCRdb, only in-frame clones are kept and a portion is missing. The sample carries approximately 340,000 clones, more than 60% recorded once. The sequencing input was memory CD4+ T cells sorted from blood. The receptors come from a man under 40 in good health. CDR3s include the opening cysteine and the closing phenylalanine or tryptophan. The D gene is left open where the match is weak. Size is stated for part of the rows, as once, few or many counts, or as a class when the clone is expanded.

few | TRBJ2-2 | TRBV2 | 14 | - | CASSGDGWNGELFF | TGTGCCAGCAGCGGGGACGGTTGGAACGGGGAGCTGTTTTTT
- | TRBJ1-3 | TRBV14 | 15 | - | CASSPHGRAGNTIYF | TGTGCCAGCAGCCCGCATGGGAGGGCTGGAAACACCATATATTTT
- | TRBJ1-5 | TRBV5-1 | 16 | TRBD1 | CASSPTGGGGNQPQHF | TGCGCCAGCAGCCCGACAGGGGGGGGTGGCAATCAGCCCCAGCATTTT
few | TRBJ2-1 | TRBV6-4 | 13 | - | CASSDSSEYEQFF | TGTGCCAGCAGTGACTCCAGCGAGTATGAGCAGTTCTTC
- | TRBJ2-2 | TRBV9 | 13 | - | CASSVMSSGELFF | TGTGCCAGCAGCGTAATGTCGTCCGGGGAGCTGTTTTTT
- | TRBJ2-1 | TRBV28 | 17 | TRBD2 | CASRRRQGLAGGHEQFF | TGTGCCAGCAGACGCAGGCAGGGACTAGCGGGAGGGCATGAGCAGTTCTTC
- | TRBJ1-2 | TRBV27 | 13 | - | CATSIDRNYGYTF | TGTGCCACCTCCATCGACAGGAACTATGGCTACACCTTC
few | TRBJ2-1 | TRBV2 | 14 | - | CASSKFTTYNEQFF | TGTGCCAGCAGTAAATTTACCACATACAATGAGCAGTTCTTC
few | TRBJ1-2 | TRBV30 | 16 | TRBD1 | CAWSAFDRVGLYGYTF | TGTGCCTGGAGTGCCTTTGACAGGGTGGGACTGTATGGCTACACCTTC
- | TRBJ2-1 | TRBV6-5 | 15 | TRBD2 | CASRTRTSGYNEQFF | TGTGCCAGCAGAACCAGGACTAGCGGTTACAATGAGCAGTTCTTC
once | TRBJ1-5 | TRBV28 | 15 | - | CASRPVAARNQPQHF | TGTGCCAGCAGGCCGGTGGCAGCTAGGAATCAGCCCCAGCATTTT
- | TRBJ2-4 | TRBV5-5 | 14 | TRBD1 | CASSGQGTKNIQYF | TGTGCCAGCAGCGGACAGGGGACCAAAAACATTCAGTACTTC
- | TRBJ2-1 | TRBV19 | 14 | TRBD1 | CASSSFWGQNEQFF | TGTGCCAGTAGTTCATTTTGGGGACAGAATGAGCAGTTCTTC
- | TRBJ2-1 | TRBV27 | 16 | - | CASSLGGRRAYNEQFF | TGTGCCAGCAGTTTAGGGGGGCGAAGGGCCTACAATGAGCAGTTCTTC